This TCR beta chain was obtained from a study of T cell clonotyping in hematopoietic cell transplantation. Background on the study: Recipient samples before transplant were obtained post-cytoreduction.

Points on this clone: Its antigen is not known.

General study points: Higher Inverse Simpson Index values in graft donor and pretransplant recipient predicted broader posttransplant TCR diversity. Pathologically expanded recipient clonotypes increased progressively from day 30 to day 180 as diversity fell.

Sample time point: recipient sample about 28 days before transplant, after cytoreduction. This table comes from immunoSEQ multiplex PCR, and its TCRdb copy is limited to in-frame clones, with some not included. The data show some 13,000 clones, roughly 83% seen once. CDR3 length equals 15 residues. Germline CDR1 is MNHNY and CDR2 is SVGAGI (reference sequence). Trimming removed 5 bases at V and 5 bases at J, with 15 bases between. This sequence originates from a man between 60 and 70 years old with acute myeloid leukemia. Some clones in this sample may be carry-over from other donors' samples. The chain is built from TRBV6-6 and TRBJ1-4; D gene ambiguous. The sample here was peripheral blood mononuclear cells, taken before stem cell transplant. This CDR3 reads CASSPRQNGNEKLFF. The DNA of the CDR3 is TGTGCCAGCAGTCCCCGACAAAATGGCAATGAAAAACTGTTTTTT.